This T cell receptor beta chain came from a study of T cells in Graves' hyperthyroidism and ophthalmopathy. The V end lost 4 bases, the J end lost 2 bases, and 8 bases lay between the germline ends. CDR3 length: 13 amino acids. Germline V gene data show CDR1 as SQVTM and CDR2 as ANQGSEA. Authors of the study amplified TCR beta CDR3 regions from RNA transcripts. The TCR CDR3 was amplified in a first-round RT-PCR using the HTBI primer set. MiXCR, applied by TCRdb to the multiplex PCR reads, yields one record per CDR3 protein. The table has approximately 510,000 distinct CDR3 sequences, less than 25% seen once; the top ten hold around 27%. This clonotype was found many times.

The chain links TRBV29-1 to TRBJ2-2, with no clear D. The sample consisted of blood. The TCR comes from a young man with Graves' hyperthyroidism. Written as DNA, the CDR3 is TGCAGCGTTGCCCAGATAAACACCGGGGAGCTGTTTTTT. Translated: CSVAQINTGELFF.